The 21 T cell receptor beta chains given below trace back to one sample, sequenced in a study of breast tumors, draining lymph nodes, adjacent tissues. TCRdb reprocessed the multiplex PCR reads with MiXCR, giving one entry per CDR3 protein. The sample has about 21,000 distinct CDR3 sequences, 41% seen once. Sequencing was performed on breast tumor tissue. The receptors shown here come from a female donor with breast cancer. Some clones in this sample may be carry-over from other donors' samples.

This clonotype has at least ten counts. This may come from a read error, since a much larger clone is one base off. In nucleotides, the CDR3 is TGTGCCAGCAGCCAAGATAACACAGCCCCTGGCACAGCTACGCAGTATTTT. This translates into CASSQDNTAPGTATQYF. This chain links TRBV14 with TRBJ2-3; D gene uncertain. CDR3 size: 17 residues. Germline assignment: CDR1 SGHDN and CDR2 FVKESK.

This clonotype has just a few counts. Just one base apart from a much larger clone, this may be a read error. The chain employs TRBV20-1 and TRBJ2-1; possible D gene TRBD2, 6 bases. V was pared by 6 bases and J by 6 bases, with 21 bases between. The CDR3 loop spans 15 amino acids. Looked up from germline, CDR1 is DFQATT and CDR2 is SNEGSKA (reference sequence). This CDR3 reads CSAITPGLDSNEQFF. The CDR3 coding sequence is TGCAGTGCCATCACGCCGGGACTGGACTCCAATGAGCAGTTCTTC.

This clonotype has just a few counts. This chain uses TRBV6-6 with TRBJ1-3; D is undetermined. V was clipped by 0 bases and J by 1 base, with 7 bases between them. The CDR3 has 15 residues. Germline-derived CDR1 and CDR2 are MNHNY and SVGAGI (reference sequence). Here the CDR3 DNA reads TGTGCCAGCAGTTACTCGCCATTATCTGGAAACACCATATATTTT. Its protein product is CASSYSPLSGNTIYF.

The V gene is TRBV29-1, the J gene TRBJ2-1; the D is unclear. Trimming removed 6 bases from V and 3 bases from J, with 15 bases in between. The germline V gene encodes CDR1 SQVTM and CDR2 ANQGSEA. The CDR3 sequence is 14 residues long. The DNA for the CDR3 is TGCAGCGTCCCCACGGGTCCAAACTACAATGAGCAGTTCTTC. Translating gives CSVPTGPNYNEQFF.

V and J are TRBV2 and TRBJ2-2; D is undetermined. The CDR3 is 14 residues long. CDR1 is SNHLY, CDR2 FYNNEI, per germline. The V and J ends lost 4 bases and 1 base respectively, with 7 bases between them. The CDR3 region is CASSVWGNTGELFF. CDR3 nucleotide sequence: TGTGCCAGCAGTGTCTGGGGGAACACCGGGGAGCTGTTTTTT.

A remark on this clonotype: At one end the junction does not follow the germline gene, possibly because of a read error. This chain links TRBV20-1 with TRBJ2-1; D ambiguous. Germline V CDR1 and CDR2: DFQATT, SNEGSKA (reference sequence). This CDR3 has 14 residues. CDR3 nucleotides: TGCAGTGCCATGACTCCTGGAGCCTACACTGAGCAGTTCTTC. It is translated as CSAMTPGAYTEQFF.

By sample share, this clonotype is medium-sized. The chain combines TRBV30 with TRBJ1-2; TRBD1 is a possible D gene (5 bases). The germline V gene has CDR1 GTSNPN and CDR2 SVGIG (reference sequence). Between the trimmed V and J ends, which lost 2 bases and 8 bases, there was a span of 18 bases. This CDR3 is built from 14 residues. In nucleotides, the CDR3 is TGTGCCTGGAGTTTATGGGACCGGCGGAGGGGCTACACCTTC. Translated, it gives CAWSLWDRRRGYTF.

The V and J genes are TRBV11-3 and TRBJ2-5; weak D call: TRBD1 (5 bases). Per germline, CDR1 SGHNT and CDR2 YENEEA. The CDR3 has 15 amino acids. V was clipped by 11 bases and J by 1 base, with 20 bases between them. CDR3 nucleotide sequence: TGTGCCGGCGGCAGTTGGACAAAATTCCAAGAGACCCAGTACTTC. Translating gives CAGGSWTKFQETQYF.

Ten or more counts support this clonotype. An end of the junction differs from the germline gene, which may be a read error. The chain couples TRBV5-1 to TRBJ2-5; D remains unclear. The germline CDR1 and CDR2 sequences are SGHRS and YFSETQ. The CDR3 sequence is 12 residues long. This chain's CDR3 is CASSLKGETHYF. CDR3 bases: TGCGCCAGCAGCCTGAAGGGTGAGACCCACTACTTC.

This clonotype occurred many times. Just one base apart from a much larger clone, this may be a read error. The genes are TRBV7-9 and TRBJ2-5; no clear D gene. The CDR3 is 15 amino acids. Germline CDR1 reads SEHNR; CDR2 reads FQNEAQ (reference sequence). CDR3 region: CASSLEGGQQETQHF. Here the CDR3 DNA reads TGTGCCAGCAGCTTAGAAGGCGGCCAACAAGAGACCCAGCACTTC.

This clonotype was detected a few times. This may come from a read error, since a much larger clone is one base off. This chain joins TRBV9 and TRBJ2-7, with 9 positions matching TRBD2. The CDR3 runs to 15 residues. Per the germline V gene, CDR1 is SGDLS and CDR2 is YYNGEE. The CDR3 bases are TGTGCCAGCAGCGTGTCCGGGACTAGCTCCTACAAGCAGTACTTC. Amino acid sequence: CASSVSGTSSYKQYF. The full variable domain, completed using reference TRBV9 and TRBJ2-7, is DSGVTQTPKHLITATGQRVTLRCSPRSGDLSVYWYQQSLDQGLQFLIQYYNGEERAKGNILERFSAQQFPDLHSELNLSSLELGDSALYFCASSVSGTSSYKQYFGPGTRLTVT.

This clonotype was picked up a small number of times. The chain couples TRBV18 to TRBJ2-7; 10 bases map to TRBD2. The CDR3 is 15 residues long. The V segment lost 3 bases and the J segment 4 bases; nucleotides outside the gene matches: 6. The germline gives CDR1 KGHSH, CDR2 LQKENI. In DNA form, the CDR3 reads TGTGCCAGCTCACCGAAGCGGGAGGGCCTGTACGAGCAGTACTTC. Protein sequence: CASSPKREGLYEQYF.

The V and J genes are TRBV7-8 and TRBJ1-1; D unresolved. V lost 1 base and J lost 0, with 9 bases in between. The V gene's germline CDR1 is SGHVS and CDR2 FQNEAQ. The CDR3 spans 15 residues. CDR3 sequence (DNA): TGTGCCAGCAGCTTAGAGCCCAGTATGAACACTGAAGCTTTCTTT. It translates to CASSLEPSMNTEAFF.

A few counts support this clonotype. The chain is built from TRBV12-5 and TRBJ2-1; unclear D gene. The ends were cut back, 5 bases at V and 8 bases at J, with 10 bases in the middle. The CDR3 totals 12 residues. CDR1 and CDR2 from the germline V gene are LGHNT and FRNRAP. CDR3 sequence (DNA): TGTGCTAGTGGTCCGAACTTGGATGAGCAGTTCTTC. Protein product: CASGPNLDEQFF.

The rearrangement uses TRBV19 and TRBJ1-2, with a weak D call TRBD1 (6 bases). Trimming removed 5 bases from V and 6 bases from J, with 16 bases in between. The CDR3 has 14 amino acids. CDR1 is LNHDA and CDR2 is SQIVND in the germline V gene (reference sequence). The CDR3 reads CASSVRGASNGYTF. DNA of the CDR3: TGTGCCAGTAGTGTCCGGGGGGCGTCGAATGGCTACACCTTC. Looking up the rest from reference TRBV19 and TRBJ1-2 gives the full variable domain: DGGITQSPKYLFRKEGQNVTLSCEQNLNHDAMYWYRQDPGQGLRLIYYSQIVNDFQKGDIAEGYSVSREKKESFPLTVTSAQKNPTAFYLCASSVRGASNGYTFGSGTRLTVV.

This clonotype has a handful of counts. The chain uses TRBV7-8 and TRBJ2-3, with D unclear. V lost 2 bases and J lost 4, with 7 bases in between. Germline V gene data show CDR1 as SGHVS and CDR2 as FQNEAQ. The CDR3 is 13 residues long. The CDR3 region is CASSLRLSDTQYF. CDR3 nucleotides: TGTGCCAGCAGCTTACGTCTATCAGATACGCAGTATTTT.

The chain joins TRBV20-1 to TRBJ2-3; 8 nucleotides agree with TRBD2. Losses at the gene ends were 3 bases for V and 2 bases for J; bases not matched to a gene: 4. This CDR3 has 14 residues. The V gene's germline CDR1 is DFQATT and CDR2 SNEGSKA (reference sequence). CDR3: CSASGGRTTDTQYF. For the CDR3, the DNA is TGCAGTGCTAGCGGCGGGAGGACCACAGATACGCAGTATTTT.

The chain employs TRBV5-1 and TRBJ1-6; D might be TRBD1 (5 bases). The CDR3 totals 17 residues. Germline V lookup: CDR1 SGHRS, CDR2 YFSETQ. Trimming cost V 4 bases and J 8 bases, with 22 bases left between them. The CDR3 protein is CASSAFARGRGYSPLHF. The CDR3 region has the DNA TGCGCCAGCAGCGCCTTCGCGAGGGGACGGGGTTATTCACCCCTCCACTTT.

The sample holds many counts of this clonotype. The chain links TRBV19 to TRBJ2-3, with a possible D match to TRBD2 (6 bases). CDR1 and CDR2 from the germline V gene are LNHDA and SQIVND (reference sequence). The CDR3 has 11 residues. DNA of the CDR3: TGTGCGGGGGGTACTGCCGAAATGCAGTATTTT. It specifies CAGGTAEMQYF.

Comments on this clonotype: This may come from a read error, since a much larger clone is one base off. The genes are TRBV11-2 and TRBJ2-5; tentatively, D is TRBD2 (7 bases). The CDR3 is 16 amino acids. Germline V gene sequence: CDR1 SGHAT, CDR2 FQNNGV. The V end lost 1 base, the J end lost 4 bases, and 16 bases lay between the germline ends. This CDR3 reads CASSLAAGAPRETQYF. The CDR3 nucleotides are TGTGCCAGCAGCTTAGCGGCGGGGGCGCCGAGAGAGACCCAGTACTTC.

By share of the sample, this clonotype is medium-sized. The chain is built from TRBV20-1 and TRBJ2-7; maybe TRBD1 (6 bases). The germline V gene encodes CDR1 DFQATT and CDR2 SNEGSKA (reference sequence). Trimming shortened V by 5 bases and J by 4 bases, and 12 bases separated the two germline ends. This CDR3 spans 12 amino acids. As DNA, the CDR3 is TGCAGTGCTGTCAGGGGATTTTACGAGCAGTACTTC. This gives the protein CSAVRGFYEQYF.